This T cell receptor (beta chain) is drawn from a study of OX40 agonist ivuxolimab in advanced cancers. Study observations and caveats: At doses 0.1 to 3.0 mg/kg, CD4+ and CD8+ clones expanded. Researchers did not determine the expanded peripheral T cells' antigen specificity.

Regarding this clone: Antigen unknown.

This CDR3 has 14 residues. Trimming left V 6 bases short and J 3 bases short, with 18 bases between. Germline V gives CDR1 SQVTM, CDR2 ANQGSEA. Profiling relied on immunoSEQ multiplex PCR, and the TCRdb table lists in-frame clones only, not all of them. The table records 85,000 to 100,000 clones, 75% to 95% of them present only once. The sample in question was CD4+ or CD8+ T cells sorted from blood, obtained in a trial of the OX40 agonist ivuxolimab. The V and J genes are TRBV29-1 and TRBJ2-7; the D gene is possibly TRBD1 (8 bases). The TCR originated in an adult with an advanced solid tumor such as melanoma, head and neck, liver or kidney cancer. CDR3 residues: CSVGGTGPYYEQYF. The CDR3 DNA sequence: TGCAGCGTCGGGGGGACAGGACCTTACTACGAGCAGTACTTC.